A single sample is the source of the 2 T cell receptor beta chains below, sequenced in a study of CD8 T cells in ankylosing spondylitis. Study-wide findings and caveats: Seven or eight highly homologous variants formed a TCR beta motif that appeared characteristic of ankylosing spondylitis blood.

Their antigens remain unidentified. TCRdb reanalysed the 5' RACE reads using MiXCR and keeps one entry per CDR3 protein. This table holds fewer than 750,000 distinct CDR3 sequences, around 19% found once. Sample: blood, either unsorted or a sorted T cell fraction (not recorded which). All receptors come from a male donor with ankylosing spondylitis.

J is TRBJ2-5 and V is TRBV20-1; possible D gene TRBD1, 6 bases. The V gene lost 6 bases and the J gene lost 5 bases, with 19 bases spanning the gap. This CDR3 contains 14 residues. Germline V gives CDR1 DFQATT, CDR2 SNEGSKA (reference sequence). CDR3 DNA sequence: TGCAGTGCCCGGTGGGCCTATGACAGGGAGACCCAGTACTTC. This translates into CSARWAYDRETQYF.

The chain employs TRBV29-1 and TRBJ1-1, with 7 bases lining up with TRBD1. Germline CDR1 is SQVTM and CDR2 is ANQGSEA. The CDR3 consists of 12 residues. V lost 7 bases and J lost 5; bases outside the gene matches: 7. Written as DNA, the CDR3 is TGCAGCGGCTACAGGGGAGGAACTGAAGCTTTCTTT. Its translation is CSGYRGGTEAFF.